This TCR beta chain stems from a study of pediatric ulcerative colitis. Some clones are missing from TCRdb's copy, which holds only in-frame ones; the method was immunoSEQ multiplex PCR. Of about 64,000 clones listed, about three quarters are singletons. V lost 6 bases and J 0 bases, leaving 9 bases between the germline ends. The CDR3 loop spans 15 amino acids. The V gene's germline CDR1 is LNHDA and CDR2 SQIVND (reference sequence). V gene TRBV19 combines with J gene TRBJ2-6; TRBD1 might be the D (6 bases). This TCR was recovered from a boy aged 5-17 years with moderate ulcerative colitis. The sample was blood. The CDR3, as DNA: TGTGCCAGTAGGTCGGACAGCTCTGGGGCCAACGTCCTGACTTTC. Translating it yields CASRSDSSGANVLTF.